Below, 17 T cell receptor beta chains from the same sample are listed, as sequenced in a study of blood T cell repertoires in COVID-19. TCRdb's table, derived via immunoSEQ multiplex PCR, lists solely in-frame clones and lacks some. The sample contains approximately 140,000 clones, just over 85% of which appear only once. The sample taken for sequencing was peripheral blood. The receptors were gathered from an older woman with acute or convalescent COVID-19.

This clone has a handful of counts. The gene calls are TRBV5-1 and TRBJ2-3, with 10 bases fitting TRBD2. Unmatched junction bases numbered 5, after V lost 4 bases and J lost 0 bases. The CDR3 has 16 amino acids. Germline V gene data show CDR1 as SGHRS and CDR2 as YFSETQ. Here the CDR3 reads CASSATSGVSTDTQYF. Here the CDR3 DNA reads TGCGCCAGCAGCGCTACTAGCGGGGTTAGCACAGATACGCAGTATTTT.

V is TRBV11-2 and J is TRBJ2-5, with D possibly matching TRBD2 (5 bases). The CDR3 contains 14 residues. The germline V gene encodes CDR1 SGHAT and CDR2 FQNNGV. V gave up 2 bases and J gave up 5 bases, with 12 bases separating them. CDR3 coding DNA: TGTGCCAGCAGCTTAAGGAGGCTTGGGGAGACCCAGTACTTC. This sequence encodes CASSLRRLGETQYF.

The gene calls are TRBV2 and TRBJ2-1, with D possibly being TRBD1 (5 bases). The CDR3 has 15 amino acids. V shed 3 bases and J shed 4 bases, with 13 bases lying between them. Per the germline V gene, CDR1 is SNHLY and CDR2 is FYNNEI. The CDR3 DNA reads TGTGCCAGCAGTGATGGCCGGACAACTTACAATGAGCAGTTCTTC. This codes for CASSDGRTTYNEQFF. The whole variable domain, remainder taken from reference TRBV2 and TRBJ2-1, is EPEVTQTPSHQVTQMGQEVILRCVPISNHLYFYWYRQILGQKVEFLVSFYNNEISEKSEIFDDQFSVERPDGSNFTLKIRSTKLEDSAMYFCASSDGRTTYNEQFFGPGTRLTVL.

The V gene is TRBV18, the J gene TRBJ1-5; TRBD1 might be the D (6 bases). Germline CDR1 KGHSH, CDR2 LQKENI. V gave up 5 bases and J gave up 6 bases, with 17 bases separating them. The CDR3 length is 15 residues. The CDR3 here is CASSTDLGGRQPQHF. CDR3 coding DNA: TGTGCCAGCTCAACAGACTTAGGGGGACGTCAGCCCCAGCATTTT.

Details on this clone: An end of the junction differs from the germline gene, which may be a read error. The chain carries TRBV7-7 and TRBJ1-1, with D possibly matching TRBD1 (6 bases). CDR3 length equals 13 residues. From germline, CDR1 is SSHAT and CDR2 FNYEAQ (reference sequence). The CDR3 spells CASSLDRNTEAFF. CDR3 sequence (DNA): TGTGCTAGCAGCTTGGACAGGAACACTGAAGCTTTCTTT.

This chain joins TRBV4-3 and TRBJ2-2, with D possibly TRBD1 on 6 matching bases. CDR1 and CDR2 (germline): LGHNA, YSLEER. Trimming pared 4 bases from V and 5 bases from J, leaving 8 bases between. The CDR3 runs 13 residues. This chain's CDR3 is CASSRGGTGELFF. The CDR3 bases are TGCGCCAGCAGCCGAGGGGGAACCGGGGAGCTGTTTTTT.

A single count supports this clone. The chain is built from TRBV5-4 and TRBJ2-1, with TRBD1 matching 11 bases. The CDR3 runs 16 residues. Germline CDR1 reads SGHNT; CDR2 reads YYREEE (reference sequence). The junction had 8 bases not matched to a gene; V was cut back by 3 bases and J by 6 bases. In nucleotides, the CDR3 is TGTGCCAGCAGCTGGGAGGGGGACAGGGGGTCCAATGAGCAGTTCTTC. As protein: CASSWEGDRGSNEQFF.

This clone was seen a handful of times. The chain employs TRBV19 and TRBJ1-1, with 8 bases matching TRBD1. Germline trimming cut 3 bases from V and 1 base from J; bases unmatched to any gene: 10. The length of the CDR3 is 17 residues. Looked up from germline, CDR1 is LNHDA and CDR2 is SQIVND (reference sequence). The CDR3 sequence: CASSIQGARGPNTEAFF. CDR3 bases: TGTGCCAGTAGTATCCAGGGGGCCCGGGGCCCGAACACTGAAGCTTTCTTT.

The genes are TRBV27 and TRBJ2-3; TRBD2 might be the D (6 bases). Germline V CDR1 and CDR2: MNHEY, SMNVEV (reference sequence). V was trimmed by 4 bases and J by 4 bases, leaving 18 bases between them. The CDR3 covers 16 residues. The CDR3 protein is CASSSRDSIVSDTQYF. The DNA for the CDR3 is TGTGCCAGCAGTTCTAGGGACTCCATAGTATCAGATACGCAGTATTTT.

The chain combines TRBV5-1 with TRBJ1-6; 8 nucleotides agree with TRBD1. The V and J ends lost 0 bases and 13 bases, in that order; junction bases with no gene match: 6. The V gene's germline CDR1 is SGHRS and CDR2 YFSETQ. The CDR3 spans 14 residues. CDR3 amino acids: CASSLEGQGDPLHF. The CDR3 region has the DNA TGCGCCAGCAGCTTGGAAGGACAGGGTGACCCCCTCCACTTT.

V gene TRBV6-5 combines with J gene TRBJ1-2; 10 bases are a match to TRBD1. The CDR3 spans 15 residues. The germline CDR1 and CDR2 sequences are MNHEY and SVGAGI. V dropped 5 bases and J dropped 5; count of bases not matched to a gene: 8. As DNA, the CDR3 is TGTGCCAGCAGTAAACCGGGACAGGGGATGTATGGCTACACCTTC. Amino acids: CASSKPGQGMYGYTF.

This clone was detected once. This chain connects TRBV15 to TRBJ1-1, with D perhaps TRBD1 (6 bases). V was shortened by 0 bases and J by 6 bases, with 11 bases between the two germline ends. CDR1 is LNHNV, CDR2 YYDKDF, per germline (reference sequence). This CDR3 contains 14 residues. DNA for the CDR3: TGTGCCACCAGCAGAGATGCGGGGGCGGCTGAAGCTTTCTTT. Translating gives CATSRDAGAAEAFF.

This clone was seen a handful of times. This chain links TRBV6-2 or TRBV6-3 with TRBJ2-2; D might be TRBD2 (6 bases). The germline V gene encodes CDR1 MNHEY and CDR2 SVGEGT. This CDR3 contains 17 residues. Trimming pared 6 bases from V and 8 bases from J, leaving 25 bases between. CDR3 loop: CASSRYGASASGGELFF. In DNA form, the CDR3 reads TGTGCCAGCAGCCGTTACGGGGCTAGCGCCTCGGGGGGGGAGCTGTTTTTT.

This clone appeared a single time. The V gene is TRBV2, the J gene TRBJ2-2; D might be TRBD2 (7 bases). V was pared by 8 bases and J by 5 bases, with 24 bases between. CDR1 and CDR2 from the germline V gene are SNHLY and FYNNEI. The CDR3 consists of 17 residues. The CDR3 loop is CASGGGPILQWTGELFF. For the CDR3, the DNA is TGTGCCAGCGGCGGGGGCCCTATTCTACAGTGGACCGGGGAGCTGTTTTTT.

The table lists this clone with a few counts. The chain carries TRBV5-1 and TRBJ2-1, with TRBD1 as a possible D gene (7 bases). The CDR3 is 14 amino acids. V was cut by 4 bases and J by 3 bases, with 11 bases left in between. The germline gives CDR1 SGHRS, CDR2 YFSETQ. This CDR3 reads CASSGGDSYNEQFF. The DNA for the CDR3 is TGCGCCAGCAGCGGAGGGGACAGCTACAATGAGCAGTTCTTC.

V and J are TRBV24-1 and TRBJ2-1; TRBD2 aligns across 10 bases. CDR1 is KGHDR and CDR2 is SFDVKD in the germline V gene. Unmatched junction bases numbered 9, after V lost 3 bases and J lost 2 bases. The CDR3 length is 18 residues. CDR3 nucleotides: TGTGCCACCAGTGATAGTGTTAGCGGGGGGTTGACCTACAATGAGCAGTTCTTC. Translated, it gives CATSDSVSGGLTYNEQFF.

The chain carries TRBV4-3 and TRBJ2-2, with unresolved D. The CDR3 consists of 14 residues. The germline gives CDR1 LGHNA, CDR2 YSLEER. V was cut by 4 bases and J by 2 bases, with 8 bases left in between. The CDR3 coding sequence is TGCGCCAGCAGCCTAAACAGCAACACCGGGGAGCTGTTTTTT. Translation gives CASSLNSNTGELFF.